The 7 T cell receptor beta chains presented below share a single source sample, sequenced in a study of cytomegalovirus exposure and HLA in healthy donors. TCRdb keeps only in-frame clones here, not all; method: immunoSEQ multiplex PCR. The table lists 250,000 to 400,000 clones, approximately 86% of them singletons. Sequenced material: PBMCs. These receptor sequences come from a young man in good health and CMV-seronegative.

This chain uses TRBV27 with TRBJ1-1; D gene uncertain. The CDR3 is made up of 13 amino acids. Germline V CDR1 and CDR2: MNHEY, SMNVEV (reference sequence). V was clipped by 2 bases and J by 4 bases, with 8 bases between them. CDR3: CASSLGSLTEAFF. The CDR3 DNA reads TGTGCCAGCAGTTTAGGCAGTCTCACTGAAGCTTTCTTT.

The chain couples TRBV5-1 to TRBJ1-1; D gene uncertain. Germline values: CDR1 SGHRS, CDR2 YFSETQ. This CDR3 is 14 amino acids long. Between the trimmed V and J ends, which lost 0 bases and 1 base, there was a span of 7 bases. The CDR3 DNA reads TGCGCCAGCAGCTTGGAAACAGAGAACACTGAAGCTTTCTTT. The encoded protein is CASSLETENTEAFF.

The rearrangement joins TRBV9 to TRBJ2-7, with 7 bases lining up with TRBD1. V was clipped by 7 bases and J by 1 base; unmatched bases: 8. This CDR3 is built from 14 residues. Germline loops: CDR1 SGDLS, CDR2 YYNGEE. The CDR3 DNA is TGTGCCAGCGCCGTAGGGGGCTCATCCTACGAGCAGTACTTC. Protein product: CASAVGGSSYEQYF.

The chain has TRBV6-5 and TRBJ2-5; 7 bases are a match to TRBD1. Germline loops: CDR1 MNHEY, CDR2 SVGAGI. Trimming at V came to 5 bases and at J to 2 bases, leaving 8 bases not matched to a gene. This CDR3 contains 15 residues. The CDR3 nucleotides read TGTGCCAGCAGTCCCCGGGACAGCCTTCAAGAGACCCAGTACTTC. Its translation: CASSPRDSLQETQYF.

CDR3 in DNA: TGTGCCAGCAGCCCGGGACAGGTTGCGAACACCGGGGAGCTGTTTTTT. Amino acid sequence: CASSPGQVANTGELFF. The chain has TRBV7-9 and TRBJ2-2; 8 positions agree with TRBD1. Losses at the gene ends were 5 bases for V and 0 bases for J; bases not matched to a gene: 5. From germline, CDR1 is SEHNR and CDR2 FQNEAQ (reference sequence). The CDR3 is made up of 16 amino acids.

This clone has only a few counts. In nucleotides, the CDR3 is TGTGCCAGCAGTAGACAGGGTGTAGCCTACGAGCAGTACTTC. Residues: CASSRQGVAYEQYF. The rearrangement uses TRBV11-2 and TRBJ2-7, with 7 bases aligning to TRBD1. Germline V CDR1 and CDR2: SGHAT, FQNNGV. This CDR3 has 14 residues. Trimming cost V 6 bases and J 2 bases; bases outside gene matches: 7.

V is TRBV29-1 and J is TRBJ2-7; TRBD1 matches 9 bases. Trimming at V came to 4 bases and at J to 7 bases, leaving 8 bases not matched to a gene. The germline gives CDR1 SQVTM, CDR2 ANQGSEA. The CDR3 length is 13 residues. CDR3 nucleotides: TGCAGCGTTGTTCTAGACAGGGGGATTGAGCAGTACTTC. It specifies CSVVLDRGIEQYF.